The T cell receptor beta chain described here comes from a study of shared clonotypes between healthy human individuals. Study-level results: A reduction in generation probabilities was seen for non-shared clonotypes relative to those shared by all four donors. A generally larger estimated richness was seen in naive subsets than in memory subsets.

V was clipped by 10 bases and J by 3 bases; unmatched bases: 6. Germline V CDR1 and CDR2: ENHRY, SYGVKD. CDR3 length: 12 residues. About this clone itself: Its antigen is unknown.

Genomic DNA (from each subset) was split evenly across several immunoSEQ plates. The table came from immunoSEQ multiplex PCR; TCRdb's copy has only in-frame clones and leaves some out. The sample lists hundreds of thousands of clones; about 96% were seen once. The genes are TRBV10-3 and TRBJ2-7; 7 bases map to TRBD1. This TCR came from a woman in her thirties in good health. The source material was naive CD4+ T cells sorted from blood. The subset was: CD45RA+ positively selected. In DNA, the CDR3 is TGTGCCACCCGGGACAGTTTCTACGAGCAGTACTTC. It is translated as CATRDSFYEQYF.